Listed below are T cell receptor beta chains from one sample, sequenced in a study of T cell changes during pregnancy in multiple sclerosis. The method was immunoSEQ multiplex PCR; TCRdb's version includes in-frame clones alone and lacks a portion of them. The sample has around 100,000 clones, over 85% seen once; the top ten hold around 1.2%. Material: peripheral blood, obtained in the second trimester of pregnancy. The receptors shown here come from a female donor with multiple sclerosis, enrolled in a pregnancy study. Both conserved end residues are part of each CDR3. Fields, in order: D gene, V gene, CDR3 length, CDR3 protein. The D gene is left open where the match is weak.

D gene: .; V gene: TRBV5-1; CDR3 length: 15; CDR3 protein: CASSLPQGGQETQYF
D gene: .; V gene: TRBV5-5; CDR3 length: 17; CDR3 protein: CASSLVLRAVANYGYTF
D gene: .; V gene: TRBV5-6; CDR3 length: 13; CDR3 protein: CASSSGQLAEAFF
D gene: TRBD2; V gene: TRBV7-2; CDR3 length: 17; CDR3 protein: CASSPLGLAGHYNEQFF
D gene: TRBD1; V gene: TRBV5-1; CDR3 length: 15; CDR3 protein: CASSAGQGNNQPQHF
D gene: TRBD1; V gene: TRBV2; CDR3 length: 16; CDR3 protein: CASSEAYGGQGDGYTF
D gene: .; V gene: TRBV11-2; CDR3 length: 15; CDR3 protein: CASSLEPGEPYEQYF
D gene: .; V gene: TRBV27; CDR3 length: 13; CDR3 protein: CASSLGLADTQYF
D gene: .; V gene: TRBV28; CDR3 length: 15; CDR3 protein: CASSLGQIESGELFF
D gene: .; V gene: TRBV5-1; CDR3 length: 12; CDR3 protein: CASSLTGNTIYF
D gene: .; V gene: TRBV7-8; CDR3 length: 14; CDR3 protein: CASSPDSAGEKLFF
D gene: TRBD1; V gene: TRBV7-6; CDR3 length: 16; CDR3 protein: CASSFWTGKNTGELFF
D gene: .; V gene: TRBV11-1; CDR3 length: 13; CDR3 protein: CASNKGIGAEAFF
D gene: TRBD2; V gene: TRBV9; CDR3 length: 15; CDR3 protein: CASSPRTSGSREQYF
D gene: .; V gene: TRBV7-9; CDR3 length: 13; CDR3 protein: CASSLVGDYEQYF
D gene: TRBD1; V gene: TRBV27; CDR3 length: 15; CDR3 protein: CASTPPGQGTYEQYF
D gene: .; V gene: TRBV21-1; CDR3 length: 14; CDR3 protein: CASSTRDRGTEAFF
D gene: .; V gene: TRBV4-1; CDR3 length: 14; CDR3 protein: CASSSDSSYNEQFF
D gene: TRBD1; V gene: TRBV11-1; CDR3 length: 15; CDR3 protein: CASALRRDRGREAFF
D gene: TRBD1; V gene: TRBV28; CDR3 length: 14; CDR3 protein: CASSPRTGGETQYF
D gene: TRBD1; V gene: TRBV30; CDR3 length: 15; CDR3 protein: CACLSWTGEAGELFF
D gene: TRBD1; V gene: TRBV5-4; CDR3 length: 17; CDR3 protein: CASSLYVGQEVGTEAFF
D gene: TRBD2; V gene: TRBV4-1; CDR3 length: 14; CDR3 protein: CASSQLGLAAEQYF
D gene: .; V gene: TRBV30; CDR3 length: 13; CDR3 protein: CAWRKGADYGYTF
D gene: .; V gene: TRBV5-8; CDR3 length: 14; CDR3 protein: CASSFGGPDEKLFF